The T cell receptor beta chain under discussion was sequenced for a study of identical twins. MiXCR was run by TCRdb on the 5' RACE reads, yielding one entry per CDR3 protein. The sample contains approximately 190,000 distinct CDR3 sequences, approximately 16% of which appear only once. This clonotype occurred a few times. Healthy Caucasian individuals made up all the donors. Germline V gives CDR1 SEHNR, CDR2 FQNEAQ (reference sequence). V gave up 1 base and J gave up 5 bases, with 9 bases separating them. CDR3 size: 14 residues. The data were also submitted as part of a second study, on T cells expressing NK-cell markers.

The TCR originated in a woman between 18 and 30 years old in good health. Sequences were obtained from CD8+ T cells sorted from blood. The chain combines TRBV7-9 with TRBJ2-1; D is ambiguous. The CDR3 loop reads CASSLDDLDNEQFF. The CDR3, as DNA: TGTGCCAGCAGCTTAGATGACCTCGACAATGAGCAGTTCTTC.